This T cell receptor (beta chain) was recovered during a study of Ad26.COV2.S vaccination and SARS-CoV-2 variants. Assay: immunoSEQ multiplex PCR; the TCRdb copy retains only in-frame clones and omits some. Among 450,000 to 550,000 clones listed, about 89% were seen once. The CDR3 sequence is 15 residues long. Trimming cost V 3 bases and J 5 bases, with 15 bases left between them. Germline V gene lookup returns CDR1 MDHEN and CDR2 SYDVKM. The treatment denotes: roughly 20 received Ad26.COV2.S at low or high dose, single or two shots; 5 received placebo; per-sample allocation not given. Material that was analyzed had been drawn on day 63 after the first vaccine or placebo injection.

The rearrangement links TRBV28 to TRBJ2-3; D may be TRBD2 (7 bases). The sequence was collected from a person between 18 and 65 years old who received the Ad26.COV2.S COVID-19 vaccine or a placebo. The sample in question was peripheral blood, obtained in a trial of Ad26.COV2.S vaccine versus placebo. CDR3 in amino acids: CASSFARGGGDTQYF. The CDR3 region has the DNA TGTGCCAGCAGTTTCGCCAGGGGAGGGGGAGATACGCAGTATTTT.